This TCR beta chain was identified during a study of cytomegalovirus exposure and HLA in healthy donors. TCRdb's table, derived via immunoSEQ multiplex PCR, lists solely in-frame clones and lacks some. The sample has around 400,000 clones, 86% seen once; the top ten hold about 0.8%. As to this clone: Antigen unknown.

Trimming took off 2 bases at V and 3 bases at J, with 8 bases between the two ends. Looked up from germline, CDR1 is KGHSH and CDR2 is LQKENI. This CDR3 spans 15 amino acids. The donors were in the roughly 130-subject validation cohort; that cohort was separate from the roughly 730-subject first cohort. Whole-study results and caveats: The study listed roughly 160 cytomegalovirus-associated TCR beta chains. In the 120 validation repertoires, about 95% of cluster scores exceeded 0, per a later analysis. Three chains linked to CMV were shown in vitro to be specific for CMV antigens.

The origin of this receptor is a woman in her late teens or twenties in good health and CMV-seronegative. This chain uses TRBV18 with TRBJ2-6; D might be TRBD1 (6 bases). The sequenced sample consisted of PBMCs. The chain's CDR3 is CASSPGGSGANVLTF. Here the CDR3 DNA reads TGTGCCAGCTCACCAGGGGGCAGTGGGGCCAACGTCCTGACTTTC.